A selection of T cell receptor beta chains follows, all from one sample in a study of cytomegalovirus exposure and HLA in healthy donors. TCRdb's table, derived via immunoSEQ multiplex PCR, lists solely in-frame clones and lacks some. The data contain fewer than 250,000 clones, approximately 90% of them seen just once; the ten biggest clones take up under 1.2%. The sequenced sample consisted of PBMCs. The source of these receptors is a boy younger than 10 in good health and CMV-seronegative. Each CDR3 is given without its conserved first and last residue. Each record gives: V gene, D gene, CDR3 protein. A D gene is named only where the DNA matches it firmly.

>TRBV29-1|.
SVESPGTYSYEQY
>TRBV19|.
ASSERGGTEAF
>TRBV27|.
ASSGESGANVLT
>TRBV7-9|.
ASSLDGRSETQY
>TRBV19|.
ASSIGGTSWNTEAF
>TRBV5-4|.
ASSLAGISGYT
>TRBV9|.
ASSPRPSVQETQY
>TRBV28|TRBD1
ASSFVQGNGYT
>TRBV15|TRBD2
ATSAGGINEQF
>TRBV5-1|.
ASSEAPGDYGYT
>TRBV28|.
ASSITDTNEKLF
>TRBV6-5|TRBD1
ASSAQQGRGHT
>TRBV19|.
ASSPTPPSTDTQY
>TRBV7-8|TRBD2
ASSPVAGADNEQF
>TRBV4-1|TRBD1
ASSQTGTENTEAF
>TRBV27|TRBD1
ASSFPGQGEAF
>TRBV7-9|.
SSSRVQLTDTQY
>TRBV29-1|TRBD2
SVIGGGGNTDTQY
>TRBV9|.
ASSARGTGYT
>TRBV4-2|.
ASSQDLQEQF
>TRBV29-1|.
SVGDQGNSGNTIY
>TRBV6-1|TRBD2
ASSESSGGYNEQF
>TRBV23-1|.
ASSHPTGHHPYEQY
>TRBV30|.
AWSPRGGTPGANVLT
>TRBV27|.
ASSLRSGSGNQPQH